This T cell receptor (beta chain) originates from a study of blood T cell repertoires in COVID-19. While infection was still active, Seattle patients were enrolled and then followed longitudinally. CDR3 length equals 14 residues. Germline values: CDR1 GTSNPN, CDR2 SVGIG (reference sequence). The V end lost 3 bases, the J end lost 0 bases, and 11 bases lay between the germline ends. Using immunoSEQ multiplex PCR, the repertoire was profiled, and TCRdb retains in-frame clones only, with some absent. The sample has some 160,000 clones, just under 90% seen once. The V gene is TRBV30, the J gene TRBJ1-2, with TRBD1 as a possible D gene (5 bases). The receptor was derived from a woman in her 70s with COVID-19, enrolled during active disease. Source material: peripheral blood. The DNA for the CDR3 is TGTGCCTGGAGAACGAGACAGACTAACTATGGCTACACCTTC. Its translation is CAWRTRQTNYGYTF.